These T cell receptor beta chains were read from a single sample in a study of CD8+CD57+ T cells in acquired aplastic anemia. TCRdb re-called the reads through MiXCR, storing one row per CDR3 protein. The data contain some 64,000 distinct CDR3 sequences, roughly 58% of them singletons. Input material: sorted CD4+, CD8+, or CD8+CD57+ T cells (not recorded which) from PBMCs. The origin of the receptors is a human donor in good health, serving as a control. Each CDR3 is given with its conserved first and last residue. A D gene is named only where the DNA matches it firmly. Size is stated for part of the rows, as once, few or many counts, or as a class when the clone is expanded.

clone size	V gene	J gene	D gene	CDR3 DNA	CDR3 protein
.	TRBV10-1	TRBJ2-5	.	TGCGCCAGCAGTGATACTACAGGGAAAGAGACCCAGTACTTC	CASSDTTGKETQYF
.	TRBV19	TRBJ2-3	TRBD2	TGTGCCAGTAGTGATTTTAGCGGGAGCGCAGATACGCAGTATTTT	CASSDFSGSADTQYF
.	TRBV10-2	TRBJ2-7	TRBD1	TGCGCCAGCATGGGACAGAACTACGAGCAGTACTTC	CASMGQNYEQYF
.	TRBV2	TRBJ1-1	.	TGTGCCAGCAGCCTCAGGACTGAAGCTTTCTTT	CASSLRTEAFF
.	TRBV24-1	TRBJ2-1	.	TGTGCCACCAGTGATCCCAGGACCGATTCCTACAGTGAGCAGTTCTTC	CATSDPRTDSYSEQFF
.	TRBV25-1	TRBJ2-6	TRBD2	TGTGCCAGCAGCTGGGGGACTAGCGGGTACTCTGGGGCCAACGTCCTGACTTTC	CASSWGTSGYSGANVLTF
.	TRBV29-1	TRBJ2-7	TRBD1	TGCAGCTTGACCAACAGGGGCCACGAGCAGTACTTC	CSLTNRGHEQYF
.	TRBV29-1	TRBJ1-2	.	TGCAGCGTTGAAGATCGACAAGACCTTAACTATGGCTACACCTTC	CSVEDRQDLNYGYTF
many	TRBV6-1	TRBJ2-7	.	TGTGCCAGCGCGGCGGCAGTGGGCTACGAGCAGTACTTC	CASAAAVGYEQYF
.	TRBV20-1	TRBJ2-7	.	TGCAGTGCTCCCGGGGAGCCCTACGAGCAGTACTTC	CSAPGEPYEQYF
.	TRBV11-2	TRBJ2-3	TRBD2	TGCGCCAGCAGCTTTGATCTAGCGGGGGGGCCGGATACGCAGTATTTT	CASSFDLAGGPDTQYF
.	TRBV15	TRBJ1-1	.	TGTGCCACCAGCCCGACAGATATGAGCACTGAAGCTTTCTTT	CATSPTDMSTEAFF
many	TRBV12-3/TRBV12-4	TRBJ1-1	.	TGTGCCAGCAGTTTTTCGAAGGGACTGAACACTGAAGCTTTCTTT	CASSFSKGLNTEAFF
.	TRBV7-9	TRBJ1-2	TRBD1	TGTGCCAGCAGTGCAACCGGTGGACAGGGGTATGGCTACACCTTC	CASSATGGQGYGYTF
many	TRBV11-3	TRBJ1-1	.	TGTGCCAGCAGCGATCCTAAAAGGGGGGGTTTCGAAGCTTTCTTT	CASSDPKRGGFEAFF
medium-sized	TRBV24-1	TRBJ2-7	.	TGTGCCACCAGTTCAAGCGACAGGACCTACGAGCAGTACTTC	CATSSSDRTYEQYF
.	TRBV24-1	TRBJ2-5	.	TGTGCCACCAAAAAGGGCGGGACCGGGGAGACCCAGTACTTC	CATKKGGTGETQYF
many	TRBV28	TRBJ1-2	.	TGTGCCAGCAGAGTTTCGACAGGATCTAACTATGGCTACACCTTC	CASRVSTGSNYGYTF
.	TRBV7-3	TRBJ2-1	.	TGTGCCAGCAGCTTAATTGGAAATGAGCAGTTCTTC	CASSLIGNEQFF
.	TRBV20-1	TRBJ2-2	.	TGCAGTGCCACCAGGGAGAACACCGGGGAGCTGTTTTTT	CSATRENTGELFF
.	TRBV11-2	TRBJ1-1	.	TGTGCCAGCAGCCCTGGACACCTGGACACTGAAGCTTTCTTT	CASSPGHLDTEAFF
.	TRBV7-8	TRBJ2-7	.	TGTGCCAGCAGCTCGAGTGGGCCGGGCGAGCAGTACTTC	CASSSSGPGEQYF